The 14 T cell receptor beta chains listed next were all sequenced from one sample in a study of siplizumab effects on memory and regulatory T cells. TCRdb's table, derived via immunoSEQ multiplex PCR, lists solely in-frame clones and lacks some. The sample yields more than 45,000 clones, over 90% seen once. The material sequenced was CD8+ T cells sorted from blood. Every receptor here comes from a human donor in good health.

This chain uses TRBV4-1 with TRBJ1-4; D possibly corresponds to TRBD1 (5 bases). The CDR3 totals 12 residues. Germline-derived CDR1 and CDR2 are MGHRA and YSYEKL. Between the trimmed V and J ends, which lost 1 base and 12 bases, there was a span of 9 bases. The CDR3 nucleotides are TGCGCCAGCAGCCAAGGCGAGGGACAACTGTTTTTT. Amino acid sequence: CASSQGEGQLFF.

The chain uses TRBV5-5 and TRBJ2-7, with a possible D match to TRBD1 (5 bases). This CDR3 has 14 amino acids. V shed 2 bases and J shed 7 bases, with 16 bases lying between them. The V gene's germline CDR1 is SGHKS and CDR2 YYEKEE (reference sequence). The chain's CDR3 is CASSLVQAVWEQYF. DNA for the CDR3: TGTGCCAGCAGCTTAGTACAGGCAGTATGGGAGCAGTACTTC.

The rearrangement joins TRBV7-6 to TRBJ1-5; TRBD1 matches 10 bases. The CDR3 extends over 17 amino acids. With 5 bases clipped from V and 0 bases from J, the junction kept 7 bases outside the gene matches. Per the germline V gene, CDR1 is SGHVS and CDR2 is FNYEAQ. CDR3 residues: CASSPDRGDRSNQPQHF. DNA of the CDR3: TGTGCCAGCAGCCCGGACAGGGGGGATCGTAGCAATCAGCCCCAGCATTTT.

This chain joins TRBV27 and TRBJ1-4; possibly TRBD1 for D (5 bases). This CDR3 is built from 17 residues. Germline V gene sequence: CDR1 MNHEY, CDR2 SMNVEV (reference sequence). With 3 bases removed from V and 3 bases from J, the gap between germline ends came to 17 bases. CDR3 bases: TGTGCCAGCAGTTTTACCACGAGACAGACCGCTAATGAAAAACTGTTTTTT. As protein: CASSFTTRQTANEKLFF.

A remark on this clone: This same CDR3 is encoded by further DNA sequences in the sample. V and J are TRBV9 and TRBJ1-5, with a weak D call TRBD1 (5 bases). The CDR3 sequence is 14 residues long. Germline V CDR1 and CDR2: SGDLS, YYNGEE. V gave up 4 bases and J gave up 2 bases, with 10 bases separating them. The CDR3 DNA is TGTGCCAGCAGCCGGCAGGGCGGCAATCAGCCCCAGCATTTT. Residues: CASSRQGGNQPQHF.

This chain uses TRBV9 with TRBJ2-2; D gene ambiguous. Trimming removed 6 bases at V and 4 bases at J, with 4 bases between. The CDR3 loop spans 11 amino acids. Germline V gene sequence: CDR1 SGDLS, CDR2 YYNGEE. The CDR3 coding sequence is TGTGCCAGCAAATCCACCGGGGAGCTGTTTTTT. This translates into CASKSTGELFF.

The CDR3: CASSLTGSYTGELFF. The CDR3 nucleotides read TGTGCCAGCAGCTTAACAGGCAGTTACACCGGGGAGCTGTTTTTT. The chain links TRBV7-3 to TRBJ2-2; D not certain. Deletions cut 0 bases from V and 3 bases from J, with 8 bases between. The CDR3 extends over 15 amino acids. Germline values: CDR1 SGHTA, CDR2 FQGTGA.

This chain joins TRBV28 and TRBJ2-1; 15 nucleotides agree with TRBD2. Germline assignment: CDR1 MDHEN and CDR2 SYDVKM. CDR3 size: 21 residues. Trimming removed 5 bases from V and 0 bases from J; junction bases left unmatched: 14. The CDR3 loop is CASSVSGLAGGERSSYNEQFF. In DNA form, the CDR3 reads TGTGCCAGCAGTGTATCGGGACTAGCGGGAGGAGAAAGGAGCTCCTACAATGAGCAGTTCTTC. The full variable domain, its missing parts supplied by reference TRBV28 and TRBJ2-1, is DVKVTQSSRYLVKRTGEKVFLECVQDMDHENMFWYRQDPGLGLRLIYFSYDVKMKEKGDIPEGYSVSREKKERFSLILESASTNQTSMYLCASSVSGLAGGERSSYNEQFFGPGTRLTVL.

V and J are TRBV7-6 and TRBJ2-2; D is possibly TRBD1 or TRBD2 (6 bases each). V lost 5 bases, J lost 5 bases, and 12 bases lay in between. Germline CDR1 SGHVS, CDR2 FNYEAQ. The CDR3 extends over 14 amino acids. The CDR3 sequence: CASSDGGGTGELFF. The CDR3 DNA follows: TGTGCCAGCAGCGACGGGGGCGGTACCGGGGAGCTGTTTTTT.

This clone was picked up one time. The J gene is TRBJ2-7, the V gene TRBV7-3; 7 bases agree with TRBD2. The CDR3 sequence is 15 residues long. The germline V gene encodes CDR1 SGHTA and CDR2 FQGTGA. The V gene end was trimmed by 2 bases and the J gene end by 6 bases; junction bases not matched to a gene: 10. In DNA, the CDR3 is TGTGCCAGCAGCTTACTTGAGGGACTAAACGGCGAGCAGTACTTC. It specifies CASSLLEGLNGEQYF.

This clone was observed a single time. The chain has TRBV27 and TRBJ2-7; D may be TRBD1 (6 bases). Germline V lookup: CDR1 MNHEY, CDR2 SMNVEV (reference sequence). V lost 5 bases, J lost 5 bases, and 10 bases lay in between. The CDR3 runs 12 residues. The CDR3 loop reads CASSGGRDEQYF. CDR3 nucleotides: TGTGCCAGCAGTGGGGGCCGCGACGAGCAGTACTTC.

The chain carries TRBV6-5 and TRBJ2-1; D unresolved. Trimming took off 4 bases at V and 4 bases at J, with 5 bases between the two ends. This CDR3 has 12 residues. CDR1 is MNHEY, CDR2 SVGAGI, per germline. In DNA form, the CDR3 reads TGTGCCAGCAGTTCCCGTTACAATGAGCAGTTCTTC. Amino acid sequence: CASSSRYNEQFF.

CDR3 loop: CASINLDGGSSYEQYF. CDR3 nucleotides: TGTGCCAGCATCAATCTAGACGGCGGGAGCTCCTACGAGCAGTACTTC. The chain combines TRBV27 with TRBJ2-7, with TRBD2 identical over 7 bases. Germline V gene sequence: CDR1 MNHEY, CDR2 SMNVEV (reference sequence). Trimming took 7 bases from V and 0 from J; bases not matched to a gene: 12. This CDR3 contains 16 residues.

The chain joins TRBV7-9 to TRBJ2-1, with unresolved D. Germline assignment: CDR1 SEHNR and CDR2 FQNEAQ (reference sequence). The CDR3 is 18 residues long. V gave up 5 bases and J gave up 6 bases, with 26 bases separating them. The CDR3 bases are TGTGCCAGCAGCCCCTACTTTAAGGCCAACCCGGGCCCCAATGAGCAGTTCTTC. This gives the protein CASSPYFKANPGPNEQFF.